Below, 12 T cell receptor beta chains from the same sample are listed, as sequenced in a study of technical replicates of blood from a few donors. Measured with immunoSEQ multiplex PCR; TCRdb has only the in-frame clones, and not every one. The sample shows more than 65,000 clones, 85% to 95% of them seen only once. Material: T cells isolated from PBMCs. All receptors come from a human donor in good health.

The DNA for the CDR3 is TGCAGCCCCGGACCCAGGGGCAATCAGCCCCAGCATTTT. Its protein is CSPGPRGNQPQHF. This rearrangement joins TRBV29-1 to TRBJ1-5; perhaps TRBD1 as D (5 bases). Germline V gene data show CDR1 as SQVTM and CDR2 as ANQGSEA. The germline V and J ends were trimmed by 8 bases and 2 bases, with 13 bases remaining between them. This CDR3 spans 13 amino acids.

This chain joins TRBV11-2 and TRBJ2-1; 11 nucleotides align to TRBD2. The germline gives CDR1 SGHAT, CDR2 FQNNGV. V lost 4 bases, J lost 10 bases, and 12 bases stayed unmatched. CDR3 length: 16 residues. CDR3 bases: TGTGCCAGCAGCTCCTTAGCGGGAGGGCCAATCAGGGAGCAGTTCTTC. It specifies CASSSLAGGPIREQFF.

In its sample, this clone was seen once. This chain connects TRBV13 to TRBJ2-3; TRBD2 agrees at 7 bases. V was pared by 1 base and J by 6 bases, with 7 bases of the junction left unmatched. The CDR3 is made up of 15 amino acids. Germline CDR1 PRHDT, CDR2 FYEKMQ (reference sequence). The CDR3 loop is CASSLARGGTDTQYF. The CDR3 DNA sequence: TGTGCCAGCAGCTTAGCCCGGGGAGGGACCGATACGCAGTATTTT. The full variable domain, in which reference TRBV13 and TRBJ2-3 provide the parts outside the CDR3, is AAGVIQSPRHLIKEKRETATLKCYPIPRHDTVYWYQQGPGQDPQFLISFYEKMQSDKGSIPDRFSAQQFSDYHSELNMSSLELGDSALYFCASSLARGGTDTQYFGPGTRLTVL.

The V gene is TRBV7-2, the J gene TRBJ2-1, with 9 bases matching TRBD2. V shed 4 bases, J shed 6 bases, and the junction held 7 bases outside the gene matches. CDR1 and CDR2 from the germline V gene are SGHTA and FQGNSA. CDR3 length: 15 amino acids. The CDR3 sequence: CASSYEVLAGNEQFF. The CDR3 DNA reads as TGTGCCAGCAGCTATGAGGTACTAGCGGGCAATGAGCAGTTCTTC.

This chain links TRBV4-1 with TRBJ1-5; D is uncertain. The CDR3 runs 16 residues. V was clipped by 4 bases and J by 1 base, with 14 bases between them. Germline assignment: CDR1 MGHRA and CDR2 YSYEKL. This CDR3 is CASSPRTGESNQPQHF. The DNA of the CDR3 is TGCGCCAGCAGCCCTCGGACGGGAGAGAGCAATCAGCCCCAGCATTTT.

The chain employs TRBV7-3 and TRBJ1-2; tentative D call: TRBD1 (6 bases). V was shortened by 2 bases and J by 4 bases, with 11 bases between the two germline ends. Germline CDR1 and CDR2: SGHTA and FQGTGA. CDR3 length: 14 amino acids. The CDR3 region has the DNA TGTGCCAGCAGCTTAGGTGCAGGGGCCTATGGCTACACCTTC. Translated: CASSLGAGAYGYTF.

The CDR3 DNA is TGCGCCAGCAGCCCAAATGGGCAGGGTTGGTCCTACGAGCAGTACTTC. Protein: CASSPNGQGWSYEQYF. V gene TRBV4-3 combines with J gene TRBJ2-7, with D maybe TRBD1 (5 bases). The CDR3 sequence is 16 residues long. The V and J ends lost 4 bases and 1 base respectively, with 17 bases between them. Germline V CDR1 and CDR2: LGHNA, YSLEER.

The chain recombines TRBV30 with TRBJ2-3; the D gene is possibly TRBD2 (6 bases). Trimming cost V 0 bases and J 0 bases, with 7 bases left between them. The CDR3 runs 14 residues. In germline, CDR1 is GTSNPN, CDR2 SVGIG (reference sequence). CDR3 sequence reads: CAWSVRGSTDTQYF. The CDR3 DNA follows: TGTGCCTGGAGTGTGCGGGGTAGCACAGATACGCAGTATTTT. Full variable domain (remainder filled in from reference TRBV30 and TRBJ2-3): SQTIHQWPATLVQPVGSPLSLECTVEGTSNPNLYWYRQAAGRGLQLLFYSVGIGQISSEVPQNLSASRPQDRQFILSSKKLLLSDSGFYLCAWSVRGSTDTQYFGPGTRLTVL.

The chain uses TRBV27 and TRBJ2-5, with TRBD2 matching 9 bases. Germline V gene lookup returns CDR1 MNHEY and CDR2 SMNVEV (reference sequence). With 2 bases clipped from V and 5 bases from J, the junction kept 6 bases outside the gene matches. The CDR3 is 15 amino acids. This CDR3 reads CASSLAGGPLETQYF. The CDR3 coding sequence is TGTGCCAGCAGTTTAGCGGGAGGGCCCCTGGAGACCCAGTACTTC.

The DNA for the CDR3 is TGCAGTGCTACCCCTAGTTATGAGCAGTTCTTC. It translates to CSATPSYEQFF. The chain has TRBV20-1 and TRBJ2-1; D call uncertain. The germline CDR1 and CDR2 sequences are DFQATT and SNEGSKA (reference sequence). The V end was cut by 4 bases, the J end by 8 bases, with 9 bases between. The CDR3 covers 11 residues.

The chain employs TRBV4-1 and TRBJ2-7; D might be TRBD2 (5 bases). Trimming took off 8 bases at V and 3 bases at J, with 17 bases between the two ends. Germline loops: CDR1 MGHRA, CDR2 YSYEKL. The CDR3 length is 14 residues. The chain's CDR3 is CASSTPGLVYEQYF. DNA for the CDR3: TGCGCCAGCTCCACCCCCGGACTTGTCTACGAGCAGTACTTC.

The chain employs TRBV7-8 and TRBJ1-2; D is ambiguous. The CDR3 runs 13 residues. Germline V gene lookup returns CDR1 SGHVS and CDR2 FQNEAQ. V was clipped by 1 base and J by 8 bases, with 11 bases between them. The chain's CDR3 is CASSLVLENGYTF. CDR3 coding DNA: TGTGCCAGCAGCTTAGTTCTCGAGAACGGCTACACCTTC.